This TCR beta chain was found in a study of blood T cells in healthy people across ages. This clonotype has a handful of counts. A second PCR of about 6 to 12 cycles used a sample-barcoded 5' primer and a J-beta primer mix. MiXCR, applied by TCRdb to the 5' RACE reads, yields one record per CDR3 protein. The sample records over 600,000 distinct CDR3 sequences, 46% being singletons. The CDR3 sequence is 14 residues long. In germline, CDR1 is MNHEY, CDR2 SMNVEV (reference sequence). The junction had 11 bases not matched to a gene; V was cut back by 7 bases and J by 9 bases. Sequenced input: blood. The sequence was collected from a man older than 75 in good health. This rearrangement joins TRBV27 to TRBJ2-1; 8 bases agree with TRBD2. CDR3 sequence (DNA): TGTGCCAGCAACCCCCGGGGGGGCTTAGGTGAGCAGTTCTTC. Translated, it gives CASNPRGGLGEQFF.